This entry describes one T cell receptor (beta chain). The antigen is unknown. This entry belongs to a study of T cell responses to AZD1222 COVID-19 vaccine. Generated by immunoSEQ multiplex PCR, the TCRdb table keeps only in-frame clones and is missing some. This sample carries 140,000 to 150,000 clones, roughly nine tenths of them seen once, and the ten largest clones take roughly 7.5%. CDR3 length equals 15 residues. Study observations and caveats: In the spike-specific TCR repertoire, nearly half reportedly target unmutated variant regions. Spike-wide coverage was observed for vaccine-associated CD4 TCRs, with dominant responses at 160-218 and 743-854. Baseline antibody screening turned up just a handful of seropositive AZD1222 recipients. Among the donors, most were white British and more were female, and clonal diversity was possibly underestimated.

The chain carries TRBV21-1 and TRBJ2-7; TRBD1, the table's D call, was not compared with the DNA. TRBV21-1 is termed a pseudogene. Here the sequenced sample was peripheral blood, taken 28 days after the second dose of the MenACWY control vaccine. The TCR was taken from an adult who received the MenACWY meningococcal vaccine as a control. The CDR3 loop reads CASSKRRDTSYEQYF. In DNA form, the CDR3 reads TGTGCCAGCAGCAAACGCCGGGACACAAGCTACGAGCAGTACTTC.